This T cell receptor (beta chain) originates from a study of blood T cell repertoires in COVID-19. Study-wide background: COVID-19 samples from acute and convalescent phases originated in the United States, Italy and Spain.

The study counted Cohort 3 donors as recovered given two negative PCRs, clearance, or symptom resolution. The V end lost 0 bases, the J end lost 6 bases, and 14 bases lay between the germline ends. Germline V gene sequence: CDR1 SGHRS, CDR2 YFSETQ. This CDR3 is built from 15 residues. Per the study methods: Nucleated cell counts were estimated from reference gene primer amplification. Method: immunoSEQ multiplex PCR; TCRdb's copy keeps in-frame clones and lacks some. The V and J calls and clone size were taken over from that table, and D and trimming were inferred from the DNA. The repertoire has 150,000 to 200,000 clones, about 84% of them found once; the top ten carry approximately 6%.

Sequencing used PBMCs or T cells enriched from blood (not recorded which). The source of this sequence is a man between 40 and 49 years old who had recovered from COVID-19. The chain employs TRBV5-1 and TRBJ2-3; D is perhaps TRBD2 (7 bases). In nucleotides, the CDR3 is TGCGCCAGCAGCTTGGGACTAGGGGGGGAGGATACGCAGTATTTT. Its translation: CASSLGLGGEDTQYF.